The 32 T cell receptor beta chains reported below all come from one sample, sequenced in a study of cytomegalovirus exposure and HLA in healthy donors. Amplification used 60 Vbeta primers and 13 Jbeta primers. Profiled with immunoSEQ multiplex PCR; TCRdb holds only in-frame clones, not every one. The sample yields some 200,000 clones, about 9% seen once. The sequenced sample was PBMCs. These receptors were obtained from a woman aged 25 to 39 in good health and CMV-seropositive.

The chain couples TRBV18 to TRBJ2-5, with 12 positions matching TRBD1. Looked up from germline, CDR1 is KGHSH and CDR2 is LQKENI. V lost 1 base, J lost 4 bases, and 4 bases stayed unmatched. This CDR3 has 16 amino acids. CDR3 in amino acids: CASSPRGQGAGETQYF. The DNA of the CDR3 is TGTGCCAGCTCACCACGGGGACAGGGGGCTGGAGAGACCCAGTACTTC. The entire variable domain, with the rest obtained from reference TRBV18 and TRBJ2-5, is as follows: NAGVMQNPRHLVRRRGQEARLRCSPMKGHSHVYWYRQLPEEGLKFMVYLQKENIIDESGMPKERFSAEFPKEGPSILRIQQVVRGDSAAYFCASSPRGQGAGETQYFGPGTRLLVL.

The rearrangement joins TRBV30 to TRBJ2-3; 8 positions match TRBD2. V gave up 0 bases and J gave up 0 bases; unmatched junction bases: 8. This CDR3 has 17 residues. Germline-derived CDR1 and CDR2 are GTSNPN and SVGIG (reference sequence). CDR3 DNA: TGTGCCTGGAGTGTCGGGAGGGCCATCACTAGCACAGATACGCAGTATTTT. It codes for CAWSVGRAITSTDTQYF.

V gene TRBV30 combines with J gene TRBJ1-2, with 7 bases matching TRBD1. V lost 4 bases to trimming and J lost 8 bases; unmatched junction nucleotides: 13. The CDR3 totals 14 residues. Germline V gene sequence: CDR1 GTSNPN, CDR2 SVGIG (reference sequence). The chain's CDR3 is CAWTTGVFTGGYTF. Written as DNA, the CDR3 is TGTGCCTGGACTACAGGGGTCTTCACGGGAGGCTACACCTTC.

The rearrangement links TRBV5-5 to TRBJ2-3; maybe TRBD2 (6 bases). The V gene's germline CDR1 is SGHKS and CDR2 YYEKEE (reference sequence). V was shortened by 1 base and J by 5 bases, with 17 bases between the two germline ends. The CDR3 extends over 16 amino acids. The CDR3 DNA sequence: TGTGCCAGCAGCTTGAGTAGGACTAATGAGGTAGATACGCAGTATTTT. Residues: CASSLSRTNEVDTQYF. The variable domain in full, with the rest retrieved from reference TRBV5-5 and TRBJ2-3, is DAGVTQSPTHLIKTRGQQVTLRCSPISGHKSVSWYQQVLGQGPQFIFQYYEKEERGRGNFPDRFSARQFPNYSSELNVNALLLGDSALYLCASSLSRTNEVDTQYFGPGTRLTVL.

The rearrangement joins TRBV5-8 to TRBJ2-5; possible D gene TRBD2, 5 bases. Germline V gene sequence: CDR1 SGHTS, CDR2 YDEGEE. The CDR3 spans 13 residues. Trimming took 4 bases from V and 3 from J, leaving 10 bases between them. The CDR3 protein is CASSHGLKETQYF. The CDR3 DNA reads TGTGCCAGCAGCCACGGACTTAAAGAGACCCAGTACTTC.

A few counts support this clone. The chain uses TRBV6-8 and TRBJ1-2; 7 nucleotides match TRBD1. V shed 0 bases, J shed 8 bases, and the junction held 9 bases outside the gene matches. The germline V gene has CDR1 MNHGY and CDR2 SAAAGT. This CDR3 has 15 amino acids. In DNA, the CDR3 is TGTGCCAGCAGTTACTCCCGGGACAGAGGACGGGGCTACACCTTC. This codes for CASSYSRDRGRGYTF.

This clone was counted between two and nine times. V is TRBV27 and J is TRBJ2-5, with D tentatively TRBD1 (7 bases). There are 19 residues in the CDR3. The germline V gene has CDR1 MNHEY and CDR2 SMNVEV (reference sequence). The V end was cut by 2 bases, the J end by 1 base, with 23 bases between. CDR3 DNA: TGTGCCAGCAGTTTAAGGGGGCAGTCGGGCGGGGCAACCCAAGAGACCCAGTACTTC. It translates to CASSLRGQSGGATQETQYF.

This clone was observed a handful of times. The CDR3 here is CASSESPSSYNEQFF. Here the CDR3 DNA reads TGCGCCAGCAGTGAGTCCCCGAGCTCCTACAATGAGCAGTTCTTC. The chain employs TRBV10-1 and TRBJ2-1; D is unclear. This CDR3 region has 15 residues. Looked up from germline, CDR1 is WNHNN and CDR2 is SYGVQD (reference sequence). The germline V and J ends were trimmed by 0 bases and 0 bases, with 6 bases remaining between them.

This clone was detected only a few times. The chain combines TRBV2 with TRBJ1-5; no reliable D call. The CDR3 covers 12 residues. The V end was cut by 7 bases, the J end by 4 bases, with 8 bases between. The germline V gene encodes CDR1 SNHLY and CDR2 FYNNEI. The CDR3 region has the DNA TGTGCCAGCAATGCGGTGAATCAGCCCCAGCATTTT. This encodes CASNAVNQPQHF.

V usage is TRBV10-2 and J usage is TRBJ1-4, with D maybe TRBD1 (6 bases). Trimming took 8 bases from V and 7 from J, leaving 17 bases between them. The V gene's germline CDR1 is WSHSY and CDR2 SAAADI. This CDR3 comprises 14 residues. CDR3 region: CASVNSGGGEKLFF. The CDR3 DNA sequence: TGCGCCAGCGTAAACTCTGGGGGCGGTGAAAAACTGTTTTTT.

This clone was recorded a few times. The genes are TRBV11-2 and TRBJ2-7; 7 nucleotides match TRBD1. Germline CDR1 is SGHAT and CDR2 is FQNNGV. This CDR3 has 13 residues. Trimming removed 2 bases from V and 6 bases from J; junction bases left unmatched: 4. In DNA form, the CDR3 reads TGTGCCAGCAGCTTAAACAGGGGTGGCGAGCAGTACTTC. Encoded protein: CASSLNRGGEQYF.

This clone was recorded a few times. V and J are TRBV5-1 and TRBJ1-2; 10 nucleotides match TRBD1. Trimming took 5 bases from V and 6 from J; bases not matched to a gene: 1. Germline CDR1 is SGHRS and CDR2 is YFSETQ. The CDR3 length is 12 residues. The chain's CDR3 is CASRGTGDGYTF. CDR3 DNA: TGCGCCAGCAGGGGGACAGGGGATGGCTACACCTTC.

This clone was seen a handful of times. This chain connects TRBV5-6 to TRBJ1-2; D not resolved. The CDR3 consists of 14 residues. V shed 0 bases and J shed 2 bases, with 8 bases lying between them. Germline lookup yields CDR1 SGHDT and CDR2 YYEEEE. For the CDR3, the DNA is TGTGCCAGCAGCTTGGCAGTATGGAACTATGGCTACACCTTC. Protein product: CASSLAVWNYGYTF.

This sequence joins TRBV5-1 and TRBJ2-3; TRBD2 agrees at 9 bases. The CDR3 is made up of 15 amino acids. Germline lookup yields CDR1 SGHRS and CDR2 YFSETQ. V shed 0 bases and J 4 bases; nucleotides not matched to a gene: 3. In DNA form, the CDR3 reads TGCGCCAGCAGCTTGGTTAGCGGGAGTGCAGATACGCAGTATTTT. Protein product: CASSLVSGSADTQYF.

The CDR3 loop reads CASSLGTGRGANVLTF. The DNA for the CDR3 is TGTGCCAGCAGCTTAGGTACAGGGAGAGGGGCCAACGTCCTGACTTTC. The rearrangement links TRBV11-2 to TRBJ2-6; D is perhaps TRBD1 (6 bases). The germline V and J ends were trimmed by 1 base and 4 bases, with 11 bases remaining between them. This CDR3 region has 16 residues. The germline V gene encodes CDR1 SGHAT and CDR2 FQNNGV.

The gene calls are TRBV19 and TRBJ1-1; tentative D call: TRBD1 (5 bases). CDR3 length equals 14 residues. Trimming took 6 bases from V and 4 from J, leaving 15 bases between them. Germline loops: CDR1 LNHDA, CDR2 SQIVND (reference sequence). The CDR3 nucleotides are TGTGCCAGTAGGTGGACGGGGGGAAGCACTGAAGCTTTCTTT. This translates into CASRWTGGSTEAFF.

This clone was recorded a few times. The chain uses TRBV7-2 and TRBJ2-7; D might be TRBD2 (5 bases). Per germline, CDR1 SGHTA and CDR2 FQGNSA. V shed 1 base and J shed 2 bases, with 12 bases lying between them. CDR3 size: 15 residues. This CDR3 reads CASSLGGQPAYEQYF. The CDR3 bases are TGTGCCAGCAGCTTAGGAGGGCAGCCAGCCTACGAGCAGTACTTC.

CDR3 sequence: CACRGLAGGPSDTGELFF. DNA for the CDR3: TGCGCCTGCCGGGGACTAGCGGGAGGGCCCTCTGACACCGGGGAGCTGTTTTTT. The V gene is TRBV10-2, the J gene TRBJ2-2; TRBD2 agrees at 16 bases. Germline V lookup: CDR1 WSHSY, CDR2 SAAADI. The CDR3 runs 18 residues. The J segment lost 3 bases and the V segment lost 11 bases, leaving 12 bases of the junction unmatched.

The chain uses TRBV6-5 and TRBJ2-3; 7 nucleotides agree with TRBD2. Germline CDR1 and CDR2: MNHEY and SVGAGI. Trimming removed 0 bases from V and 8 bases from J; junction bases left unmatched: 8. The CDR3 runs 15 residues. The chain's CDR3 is CASSYSAGAKGTQYF. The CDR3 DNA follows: TGTGCCAGCAGTTACTCCGCGGGAGCAAAAGGTACGCAGTATTTT.

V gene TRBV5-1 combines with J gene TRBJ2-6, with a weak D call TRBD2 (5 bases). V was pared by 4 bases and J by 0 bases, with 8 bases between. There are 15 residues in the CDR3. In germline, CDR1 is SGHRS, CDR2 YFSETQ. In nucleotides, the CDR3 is TGCGCCAGCAGCCCCGACTACTCTGGGGCCAACGTCCTGACTTTC. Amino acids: CASSPDYSGANVLTF.

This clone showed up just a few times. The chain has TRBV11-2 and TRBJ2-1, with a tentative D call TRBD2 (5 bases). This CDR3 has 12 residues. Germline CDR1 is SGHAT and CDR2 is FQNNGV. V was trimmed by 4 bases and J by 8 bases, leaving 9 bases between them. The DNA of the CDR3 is TGTGCCAGCAGCTCCGGGAACCATGAGCAGTTCTTC. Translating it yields CASSSGNHEQFF.

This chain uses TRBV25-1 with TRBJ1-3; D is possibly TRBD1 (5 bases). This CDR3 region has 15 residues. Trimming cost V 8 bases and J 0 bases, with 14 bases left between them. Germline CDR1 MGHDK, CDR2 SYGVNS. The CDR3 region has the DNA TGTGCCAGCTCTTGGGCGGGGACCTCTGGAAACACCATATATTTT. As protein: CASSWAGTSGNTIYF.

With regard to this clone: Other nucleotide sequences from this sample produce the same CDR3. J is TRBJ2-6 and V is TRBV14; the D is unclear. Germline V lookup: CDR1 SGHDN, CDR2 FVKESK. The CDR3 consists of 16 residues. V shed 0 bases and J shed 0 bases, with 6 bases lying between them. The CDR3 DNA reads TGTGCCAGCAGCCAAGACAGGTACTCTGGGGCCAACGTCCTGACTTTC. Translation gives CASSQDRYSGANVLTF. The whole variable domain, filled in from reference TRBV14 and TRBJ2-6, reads EAGVTQFPSHSVIEKGQTVTLRCDPISGHDNLYWYRRVMGKEIKFLLHFVKESKQDESGMPNNRFLAERTGGTYSTLKVQPAELEDSGVYFCASSQDRYSGANVLTFGAGSRLTVL.

The CDR3 region is CASSTTGLDEQFF. In nucleotides, the CDR3 is TGTGCCAGCAGCACGACAGGGCTCGATGAGCAGTTCTTC. V gene TRBV5-6 combines with J gene TRBJ2-1; TRBD1 aligns across 7 bases. Germline trimming cut 4 bases from V and 8 bases from J; bases unmatched to any gene: 6. Germline lookup yields CDR1 SGHDT and CDR2 YYEEEE. The CDR3 contains 13 residues.

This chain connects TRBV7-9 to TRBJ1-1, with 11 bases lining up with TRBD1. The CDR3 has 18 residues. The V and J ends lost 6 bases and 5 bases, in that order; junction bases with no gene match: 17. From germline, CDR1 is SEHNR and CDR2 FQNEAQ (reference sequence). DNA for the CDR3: TGTGCCAGCAGTCGTACCCGGGACAGGGGGTTCGGGGGGACTGAAGCTTTCTTT. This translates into CASSRTRDRGFGGTEAFF.

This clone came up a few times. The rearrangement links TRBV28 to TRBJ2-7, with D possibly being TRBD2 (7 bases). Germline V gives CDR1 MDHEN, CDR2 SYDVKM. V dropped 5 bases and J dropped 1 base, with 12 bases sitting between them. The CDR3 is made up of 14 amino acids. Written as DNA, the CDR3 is TGTGCCAGCAGTGGGGGGGCGACTTCCTACGAGCAGTACTTC. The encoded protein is CASSGGATSYEQYF.

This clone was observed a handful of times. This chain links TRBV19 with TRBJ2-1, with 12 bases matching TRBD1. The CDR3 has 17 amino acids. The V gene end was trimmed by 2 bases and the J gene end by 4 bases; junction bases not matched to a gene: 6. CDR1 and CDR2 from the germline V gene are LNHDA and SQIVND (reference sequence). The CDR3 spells CASSITGTGGGYNEQFF. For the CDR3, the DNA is TGTGCCAGTAGTATAACTGGGACAGGGGGCGGTTACAATGAGCAGTTCTTC.

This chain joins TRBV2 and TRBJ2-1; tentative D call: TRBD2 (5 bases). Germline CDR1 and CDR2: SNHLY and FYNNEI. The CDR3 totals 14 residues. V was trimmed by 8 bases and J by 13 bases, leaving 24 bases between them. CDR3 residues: CASGSQSGGVTQFF. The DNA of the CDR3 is TGTGCCAGCGGATCACAAAGTGGAGGCGTGACTCAGTTCTTC.

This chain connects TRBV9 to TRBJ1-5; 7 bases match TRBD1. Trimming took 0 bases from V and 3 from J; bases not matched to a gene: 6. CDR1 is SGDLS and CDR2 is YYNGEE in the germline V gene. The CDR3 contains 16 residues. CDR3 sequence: CASSVGHRGSNQPQHF. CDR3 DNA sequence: TGTGCCAGCAGCGTAGGGCACAGGGGCTCCAATCAGCCCCAGCATTTT.

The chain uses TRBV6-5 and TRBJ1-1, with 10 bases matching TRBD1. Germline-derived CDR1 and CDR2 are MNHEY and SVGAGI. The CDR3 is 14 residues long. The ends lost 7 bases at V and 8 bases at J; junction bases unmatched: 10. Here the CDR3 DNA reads TGTGCCAGCAACCCGCCCTGGGGACAGGGGGAAGCTTTCTTT. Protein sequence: CASNPPWGQGEAFF.

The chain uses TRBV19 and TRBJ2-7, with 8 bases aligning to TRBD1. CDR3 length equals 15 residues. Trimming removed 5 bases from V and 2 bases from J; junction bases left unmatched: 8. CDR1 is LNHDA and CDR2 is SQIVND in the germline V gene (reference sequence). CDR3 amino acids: CASSGRTGQTYEQYF. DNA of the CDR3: TGTGCCAGTAGTGGTCGGACAGGGCAAACCTACGAGCAGTACTTC.

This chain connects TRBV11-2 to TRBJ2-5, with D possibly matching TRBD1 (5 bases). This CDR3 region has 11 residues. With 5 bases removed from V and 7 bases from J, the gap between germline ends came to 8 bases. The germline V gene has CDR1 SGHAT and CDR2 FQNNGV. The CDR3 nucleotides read TGTGCCAGCAGCCGTCAGGGGACCCAGTACTTC. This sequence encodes CASSRQGTQYF. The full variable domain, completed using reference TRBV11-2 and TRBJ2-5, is EAGVAQSPRYKIIEKRQSVAFWCNPISGHATLYWYQQILGQGPKLLIQFQNNGVVDDSQLPKDRFSAERLKGVDSTLKIQPAKLEDSAVYLCASSRQGTQYFGPGTRLLVL.